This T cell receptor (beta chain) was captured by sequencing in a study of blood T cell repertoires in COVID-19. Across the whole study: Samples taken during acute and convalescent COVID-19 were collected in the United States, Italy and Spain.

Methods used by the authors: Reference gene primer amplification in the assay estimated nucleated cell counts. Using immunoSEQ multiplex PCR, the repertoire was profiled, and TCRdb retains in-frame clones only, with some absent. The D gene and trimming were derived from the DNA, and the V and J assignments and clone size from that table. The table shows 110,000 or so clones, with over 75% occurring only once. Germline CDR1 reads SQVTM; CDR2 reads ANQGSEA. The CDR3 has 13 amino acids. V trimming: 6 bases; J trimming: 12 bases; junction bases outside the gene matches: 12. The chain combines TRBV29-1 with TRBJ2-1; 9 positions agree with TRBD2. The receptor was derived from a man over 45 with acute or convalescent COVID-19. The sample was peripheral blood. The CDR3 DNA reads TGCAGCGTGGGGGCCGGGACTAGCCTAGGGCAGTTCTTC. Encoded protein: CSVGAGTSLGQFF.